The rows below give T cell receptor beta chains drawn from one sample of a study of regulatory T cells in long-lasting Graves disease. TCRdb re-derived calls from the multiplex PCR reads in MiXCR, one entry per CDR3 protein. The table lists approximately 360,000 distinct CDR3 sequences, roughly 20% of them singletons. The sample was peripheral blood mononuclear cells (PBMCs), taken when the disease was refractory, from a patient treated with antithyroid drugs. These receptors all stem from a woman in her thirties or forties with Graves disease. Each CDR3 is given with its conserved first and last residue. A D gene is named only where the DNA matches it firmly. Clone size is not always given. Where it is, it says once, few, many or a class for expanded clones.

D gene	V gene	clone size	J gene	CDR3 DNA	CDR3 protein
TRBD2	TRBV28	NA	TRBJ2-1	TGTGCCAGCAGTGCCCAGCTAGCGGGAGGGCCCGATGAGCAGTTCTTC	CASSAQLAGGPDEQFF
NA	TRBV11-1	many	TRBJ2-7	TGTGCCAGCAGCCCCCTGGCCACGACCTACGAGCAGTACTTC	CASSPLATTYEQYF
TRBD2	TRBV7-2	many	TRBJ2-5	TGTGCCAGCAGCTCAGAGGGACTACCCAGAGAGACCCAGTACTTC	CASSSEGLPRETQYF
NA	TRBV12-3/TRBV12-4	many	TRBJ2-7	TGTGCCAGCAGTTTTGGTCTGGGGAACTACGAGCAGTACTTC	CASSFGLGNYEQYF
NA	TRBV6-1	few	TRBJ2-6	TGTGCCAGCAGTAAGTCTGGGGCCAACGTCCTGACTTTC	CASSKSGANVLTF
NA	TRBV12-3/TRBV12-4	many	TRBJ1-4	TGTGCCAGCAGTTTCCAGGGGTGGGAAAAACTGTTTTTT	CASSFQGWEKLFF
TRBD1	TRBV28	many	TRBJ1-1	TGTGCCAGCAGTTTCTACAGGGGGAAGAACACTGAAGCTTTCTTT	CASSFYRGKNTEAFF
NA	TRBV18	few	TRBJ2-5	TGTGCCAGCTCCGAAAAAGAGACCCAGTACTTC	CASSEKETQYF
TRBD1	TRBV19	few	TRBJ2-2	TGTGCCAGTAGGGAGGACAGGGTCGTCACCGGGGAGCTGTTTTTT	CASREDRVVTGELFF
NA	TRBV25-1	NA	TRBJ2-1	TGTGCCAGCAGTGAAGCAGGGGCCTACAATGAGCAGTTCTTC	CASSEAGAYNEQFF
TRBD2	TRBV20-1	NA	TRBJ2-7	TGCAGTGCCCAAACTAGCGACTCCTACGAGCAGTACTTC	CSAQTSDSYEQYF
NA	TRBV15	few	TRBJ2-3	TGTGCCACCAGCTCGTCAGCACTGAGCACAGATACGCAGTATTTT	CATSSSALSTDTQYF
TRBD1	TRBV19	NA	TRBJ1-5	TGTGCCAGTAGTGGAGGGACAGGTCCTAGGAACCAGCCCCAGCATTTT	CASSGGTGPRNQPQHF
NA	TRBV28	many	TRBJ2-1	TGTGCCAGCAGTCCGGGACAATTTGGCTCCTACAATGAGCAGTTCTTC	CASSPGQFGSYNEQFF
NA	TRBV5-5	many	TRBJ2-7	TGTGCCAGCAGGTGGTCCTCGAGCTCCTACGAGCAGTACTTC	CASRWSSSSYEQYF
NA	TRBV5-1	many	TRBJ1-1	TGCGCCAGCAGCTTGGTATCCGGGGCGGTGTGGACTGAAGCTTTCTTT	CASSLVSGAVWTEAFF
NA	TRBV3-1	NA	TRBJ1-1	TGTGCCAGCAGCCAAGCCAGAGACGGTTTATTAGCTTTCTTT	CASSQARDGLLAFF
TRBD2	TRBV2	NA	TRBJ2-5	TGTGCCAGCAGACCCGGGCCAGCGGGATTGGTCGAAGAGACCCAGTACTTC	CASRPGPAGLVEETQYF
NA	TRBV28	many	TRBJ2-7	TGTGCCAGCATCCAAGACAGAGACTACGAGCAGTACTTC	CASIQDRDYEQYF
NA	TRBV10-3	NA	TRBJ2-7	TGTGCCATCAGTCATAACAGCCTTTACTACGAGCAGTACTTC	CAISHNSLYYEQYF
TRBD1	TRBV6-1	many	TRBJ2-5	TGTGCCAGCAGTGCGTCCGGGACAGGGGTGTGGGCCCAGTACTTC	CASSASGTGVWAQYF
NA	TRBV24-1	many	TRBJ1-1	TGTGCCACCACCGGGGGCGTGAGCACTGAAGCTTTCTTT	CATTGGVSTEAFF
NA	TRBV28	many	TRBJ2-5	TGTGCCAGCAGTACGCCCTGGGGGCAGGAGGAGACCCAGTACTTC	CASSTPWGQEETQYF
NA	TRBV13	once	TRBJ2-3	TGTGCCAGCAGGCCTTACCAAGGGGGGCGCCTTCCAGATACGCAGTATTTT	CASRPYQGGRLPDTQYF
NA	TRBV7-8	few	TRBJ2-5	TGTGCCAGCAGCTTAGGTTTCATCCTTTTCCAAGAGACCCAGTACTTC	CASSLGFILFQETQYF